What follows are 11 T cell receptor beta chains derived from one specimen sequenced in a study of naive and memory T cell subsets. Two oligonucleotides, mixed equimolar, formed the beta constant-region primer covering TRBC1 and TRBC2. TCRdb re-called the UMI-ligation and nested PCR reads through MiXCR, storing one row per CDR3 protein. Of 130,000 to 150,000 distinct CDR3 sequences listed, approximately 17% are singletons. Material for sequencing was naive CD4+ T cells from blood. Every receptor here comes from a human donor in good health.

This chain uses TRBV20-1 with TRBJ2-5; 9 bases align to TRBD2. V lost 0 bases to trimming and J lost 2 bases; unmatched junction nucleotides: 13. CDR1 DFQATT and CDR2 SNEGSKA come from the germline V gene (reference sequence). The length of the CDR3 is 18 residues. The CDR3 coding sequence is TGCAGTGCTAGAGATCGGGCGGGAGGGCCATGGTCTCAAGAGACCCAGTACTTC. Residues: CSARDRAGGPWSQETQYF.

CDR3 region: CAISEPTSGRGEETQYF. CDR3 in DNA: TGTGCCATCAGTGAACCGACTAGCGGGAGGGGAGAAGAGACCCAGTACTTC. V and J are TRBV10-3 and TRBJ2-5, with 14 bases identical to TRBD2. The germline CDR1 and CDR2 sequences are ENHRY and SYGVKD. V lost 3 bases to trimming and J lost 3 bases; unmatched junction nucleotides: 6. The CDR3 loop spans 17 amino acids.

The chain couples TRBV29-1 to TRBJ2-6; D not resolved. Germline values: CDR1 SQVTM, CDR2 ANQGSEA. The CDR3 length is 12 residues. V was trimmed by 6 bases and J by 4 bases, leaving 7 bases between them. The CDR3: CSVGSGANVLTF. CDR3 DNA sequence: TGCAGCGTGGGTTCCGGGGCCAACGTCCTGACTTTC.

This chain uses TRBV5-1 with TRBJ2-7, with a possible D match to TRBD1 (6 bases). V lost 0 bases and J lost 4, with 14 bases in between. The germline gives CDR1 SGHRS, CDR2 YFSETQ. CDR3 length equals 15 residues. Here the CDR3 DNA reads TGCGCCAGCAGCTTGGCCGGGACACAGGTGTACGAGCAGTACTTC. Amino acid sequence: CASSLAGTQVYEQYF.

This clonotype was counted between two and nine times. The chain is built from TRBV28 and TRBJ2-5; TRBD2 might be the D (6 bases). CDR1 and CDR2 (germline): MDHEN, SYDVKM. Between the trimmed V and J ends, which lost 8 bases and 3 bases, there was a span of 13 bases. This CDR3 spans 13 amino acids. CDR3 in amino acids: CASGGAAKETQYF. CDR3 sequence (DNA): TGTGCCAGCGGAGGGGCGGCAAAAGAGACCCAGTACTTC. The entire variable domain, with the rest obtained from reference TRBV28 and TRBJ2-5, is as follows: DVKVTQSSRYLVKRTGEKVFLECVQDMDHENMFWYRQDPGLGLRLIYFSYDVKMKEKGDIPEGYSVSREKKERFSLILESASTNQTSMYLCASGGAAKETQYFGPGTRLLVL.

This clonotype was detected a few times. The chain is built from TRBV5-1 and TRBJ1-1, with D hard to call. CDR1 and CDR2 from the germline V gene are SGHRS and YFSETQ. CDR3 length: 14 amino acids. Trimming shortened V by 0 bases and J by 3 bases, and 9 bases separated the two germline ends. CDR3 DNA: TGCGCCAGCAGCTTGGCCCCCCGGGACACTGAAGCTTTCTTT. This gives the protein CASSLAPRDTEAFF.

This clonotype was recorded many times. The V and J genes are TRBV6-2 or TRBV6-3 and TRBJ1-1; D call uncertain. The CDR3 is 11 residues long. CDR1 and CDR2 from the germline V gene are MNHEY and SVGEGT. V was cut by 6 bases and J by 5 bases, with 7 bases left in between. CDR3 DNA: TGTGCCAGCAGGCAGCAAACTGAAGCTTTCTTT. Its translation is CASRQQTEAFF.

This clonotype was detected a few times. V usage is TRBV20-1 and J usage is TRBJ2-4, with 16 bases that match TRBD2. Germline lookup yields CDR1 DFQATT and CDR2 SNEGSKA (reference sequence). V was pared by 4 bases and J by 7 bases, with 13 bases of the junction left unmatched. There are 18 residues in the CDR3. The CDR3 DNA reads TGCAGTGCTATGGACTTAACCGGGACTAGCGGGAGGGCTAACATTCAGTACTTC. Its protein is CSAMDLTGTSGRANIQYF.

The CDR3 region has the DNA TGTGCCAGCAGTCCCCAGGGACAGAATAATTCACCCCTCCACTTT. Translation gives CASSPQGQNNSPLHF. The chain is built from TRBV12-3 or TRBV12-4 and TRBJ1-6; the match to TRBD1 covers 7 bases. The CDR3 runs 15 residues. The junction had 6 bases not matched to a gene; V was cut back by 5 bases and J by 5 bases.

This chain connects TRBV27 to TRBJ2-5; D perhaps matches TRBD1 (6 bases). The CDR3 covers 16 residues. Per germline, CDR1 MNHEY and CDR2 SMNVEV (reference sequence). Trimming took 4 bases from V and 5 from J, leaving 20 bases between them. This chain's CDR3 is CASSYRGAARGETQYF. CDR3 DNA: TGTGCCAGCAGTTACCGAGGGGCGGCGAGGGGGGAGACCCAGTACTTC.

This clonotype was seen a handful of times. V and J are TRBV20-1 and TRBJ1-1, with a possible D match to TRBD1 (6 bases). The CDR3 consists of 16 residues. Trimming took off 4 bases at V and 3 bases at J, with 21 bases between the two ends. Germline V gives CDR1 DFQATT, CDR2 SNEGSKA (reference sequence). Here the CDR3 DNA reads TGCAGTGCTAACGACCCCGGGACCAGGGGAGACACTGAAGCTTTCTTT. This sequence encodes CSANDPGTRGDTEAFF.